A single TCR beta chain is shown here with its context. Antigen: not known. This entry belongs to a study of cytomegalovirus exposure and HLA in healthy donors. Study-level findings and limits: Rarity marked most TCR sequences, yet some public TCRs occurred in many donors.

V lost 2 bases to trimming and J lost 4 bases, with 17 bases between them. The CDR3 extends over 15 amino acids. From germline, CDR1 is GTSNPN and CDR2 SVGIG (reference sequence). Data came from immunoSEQ multiplex PCR; TCRdb stores just in-frame clones and leaves some out. The sample has under 150,000 clones, around 87% seen once. The TCR was taken from a man in his late teens or twenties in good health and CMV-seropositive. The chain uses TRBV30 and TRBJ1-1; D gene unclear. Sequenced input: PBMCs. The CDR3 protein is CAWSPPSLAGTEAFF. The CDR3 region has the DNA TGTGCCTGGAGTCCCCCTAGTCTGGCGGGCACTGAAGCTTTCTTT.